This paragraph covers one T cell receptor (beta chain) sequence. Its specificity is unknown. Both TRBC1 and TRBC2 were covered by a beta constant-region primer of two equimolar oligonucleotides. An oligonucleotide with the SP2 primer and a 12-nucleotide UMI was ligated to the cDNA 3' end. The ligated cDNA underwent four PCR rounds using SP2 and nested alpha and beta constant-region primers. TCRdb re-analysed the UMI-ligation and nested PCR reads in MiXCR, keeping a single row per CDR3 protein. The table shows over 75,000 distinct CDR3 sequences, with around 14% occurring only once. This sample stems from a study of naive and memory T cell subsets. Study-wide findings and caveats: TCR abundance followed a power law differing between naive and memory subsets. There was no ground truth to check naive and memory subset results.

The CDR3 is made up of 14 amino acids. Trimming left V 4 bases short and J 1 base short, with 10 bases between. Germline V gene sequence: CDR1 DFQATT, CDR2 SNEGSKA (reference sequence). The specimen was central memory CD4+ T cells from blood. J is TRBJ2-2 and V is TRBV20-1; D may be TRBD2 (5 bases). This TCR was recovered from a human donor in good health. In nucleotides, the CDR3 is TGCAGTGCTACGGGTGGACTGAACACCGGGGAGCTGTTTTTT. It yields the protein CSATGGLNTGELFF.